This entry features one T cell receptor (beta chain) sequence. This CDR3 is built from 15 residues. The germline V and J ends were trimmed by 1 base and 6 bases, with 15 bases remaining between them. CDR1 and CDR2 from the germline V gene are SGHAT and FQDESV (reference sequence). The sample is drawn from a study of blood T cell repertoires in COVID-19. In the authors' workflow: Reference gene primer amplification gave nucleated cell count estimates. The method was immunoSEQ multiplex PCR; TCRdb's version includes in-frame clones alone and lacks a portion of them. That table gives V, J and clone size, and the DNA gave D and trimming. The sample lists some 240,000 clones, 90% seen once, with about 2.1% in the top ten.

This sequence was found in a woman aged 60-70 years with COVID-19, enrolled during active disease. The sample taken for sequencing was peripheral blood. The V and J genes are TRBV11-1 and TRBJ1-2, with D unclear. CDR3 coding DNA: TGTGCCAGCAGCTTAGAATTGGCGTCGGGTGATGGCTACACCTTC. It is translated as CASSLELASGDGYTF.